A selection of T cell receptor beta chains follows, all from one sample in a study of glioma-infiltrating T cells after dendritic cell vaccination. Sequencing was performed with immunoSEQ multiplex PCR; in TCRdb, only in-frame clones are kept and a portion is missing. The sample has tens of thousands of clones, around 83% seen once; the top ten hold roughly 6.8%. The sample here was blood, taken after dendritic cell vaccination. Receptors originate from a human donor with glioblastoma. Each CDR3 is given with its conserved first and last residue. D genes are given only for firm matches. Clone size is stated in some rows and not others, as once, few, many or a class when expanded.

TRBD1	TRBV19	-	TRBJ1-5	TGTGCCAGTGGCAGGCAGGGGGTCCAGCCCCAGCATTTT	CASGRQGVQPQHF
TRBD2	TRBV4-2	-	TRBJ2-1	TGTGCCAGCAGCCAAACCGGGACTAGAGCTTACAATGAGCAGTTCTTC	CASSQTGTRAYNEQFF
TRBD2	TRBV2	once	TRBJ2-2	TGTGCCAGCAGGACAAGCGGGGGGGACACCGGGGAGCTGTTTTTT	CASRTSGGDTGELFF
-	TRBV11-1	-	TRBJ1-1	TGTGCCAGCAGCTTAGGACTGCAGAACACTGAAGCTTTCTTT	CASSLGLQNTEAFF
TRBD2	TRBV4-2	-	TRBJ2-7	TGTGCCAGCAGCGCGGTAGCGGGGACTTTCTACGAGCAGTACTTC	CASSAVAGTFYEQYF
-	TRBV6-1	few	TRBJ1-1	TGTGCCACCGAGACTACTACAAAAGCTTTCTTT	CATETTTKAFF
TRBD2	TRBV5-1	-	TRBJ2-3	TGCGCCAGCCGGACGGGACTAGATTTTAGCACAGATACGCAGTATTTT	CASRTGLDFSTDTQYF
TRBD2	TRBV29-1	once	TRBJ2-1	TGCAGCTGGACCGGGACTAGAATCTATGAGCAGTTCTTC	CSWTGTRIYEQFF
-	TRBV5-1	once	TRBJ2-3	TGCGCCAGCAGCTTGGCGAGCAGCACAGATACGCAGTATTTT	CASSLASSTDTQYF
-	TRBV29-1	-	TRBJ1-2	TGCAGCGCCCTCCAGGGGAGTGCCTATGGCTACACCTTC	CSALQGSAYGYTF
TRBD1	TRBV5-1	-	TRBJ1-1	TGCGCCAGCAGCTTGTCCAGGGGGCGAAGGACTGAAGCTTTCTTT	CASSLSRGRRTEAFF
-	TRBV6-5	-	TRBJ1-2	TGTGCCAGCAGTTACTCGATCCAGAACGGCTACACCTTC	CASSYSIQNGYTF
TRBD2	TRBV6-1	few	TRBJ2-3	TGTGCCAGCAGTTCCCCTAGCGGGGGGGCGGGAACGCAGTATTTT	CASSSPSGGAGTQYF
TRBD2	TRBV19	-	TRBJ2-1	TGTGCCAGTAGTATAGTAACTAGCGGGGGCGACAATGAGCAGTTCTTC	CASSIVTSGGDNEQFF
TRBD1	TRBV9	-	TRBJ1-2	TGTGCCAGCAGCGTAGGGGCAGGGGGTAGGGGCTACACCTTC	CASSVGAGGRGYTF
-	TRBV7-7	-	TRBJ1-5	TGTGCCAGCAGCACCACCGGATCCCGGGGAGGGCGGAGGCATAGCAATCAGCCCCAGCATTTT	CASSTTGSRGGRRHSNQPQHF
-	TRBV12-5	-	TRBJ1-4	TGTGCTAGTCGCCGGTCGGATGAAAAACTGTTTTTT	CASRRSDEKLFF
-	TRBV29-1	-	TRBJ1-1	TGCAGCGTTGACAGGCTATGGGGCTCCGGAAGCACTGAAGCTTTCTTT	CSVDRLWGSGSTEAFF
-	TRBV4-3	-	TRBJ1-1	TGCGCCAGCAGCCTTCAGGGTATCGGGAACACTGAAGCTTTCTTT	CASSLQGIGNTEAFF
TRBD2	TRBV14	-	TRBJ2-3	TGTGCCAGCAGCGAAACGGGGGGAGATACGCAGTATTTT	CASSETGGDTQYF
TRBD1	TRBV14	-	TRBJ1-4	TGTGCCAGCAGCCAACAGACAGGGTTTGAAAAACTGTTTTTT	CASSQQTGFEKLFF
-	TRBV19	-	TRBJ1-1	TGTGCCAGTAGTGCCTCGGGAGGGGCAGAGAACACTGAAGCTTTCTTT	CASSASGGAENTEAFF
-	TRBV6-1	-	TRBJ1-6	TGTGCCAGCAGCTCGGTTGTCTATAATTCACCCCTCCACTTT	CASSSVVYNSPLHF